The 4 T cell receptor beta chains below were found in one sample sequenced in a study of control samples from healthy donors and cancer patients. Assay used: immunoSEQ multiplex PCR; TCRdb lists only in-frame clones, some missing. The table includes approximately 94,000 clones, roughly nine tenths detected once. The specimen was blood. These receptors originate from a woman aged 30 to 39 in good health.

The V gene is TRBV28, the J gene TRBJ1-1; D might be TRBD1 (6 bases). The germline CDR1 and CDR2 sequences are MDHEN and SYDVKM. V was clipped by 6 bases and J by 1 base, with 12 bases between them. This CDR3 has 14 amino acids. The CDR3 region is CASSSTGWNTEAFF. CDR3 nucleotides: TGTGCCAGCAGCAGCACAGGGTGGAACACTGAAGCTTTCTTT. The full variable domain, its missing parts supplied by reference TRBV28 and TRBJ1-1, is DVKVTQSSRYLVKRTGEKVFLECVQDMDHENMFWYRQDPGLGLRLIYFSYDVKMKEKGDIPEGYSVSREKKERFSLILESASTNQTSMYLCASSSTGWNTEAFFGQGTRLTVV.

V and J are TRBV15 and TRBJ2-5; tentative D call: TRBD1 (5 bases). This CDR3 spans 16 amino acids. V lost 1 base to trimming and J lost 2 bases, with 14 bases between them. Germline V gene sequence: CDR1 LNHNV, CDR2 YYDKDF (reference sequence). The CDR3 sequence: CATSRGPSGQQETQYF. The CDR3 coding sequence is TGTGCCACCAGCAGAGGCCCATCCGGACAACAAGAGACCCAGTACTTC. The full variable domain, in which reference TRBV15 and TRBJ2-5 provide the parts outside the CDR3, is DAMVIQNPRYQVTQFGKPVTLSCSQTLNHNVMYWYQQKSSQAPKLLFHYYDKDFNNEADTPDNFQSRRPNTSFCFLDIRSPGLGDTAMYLCATSRGPSGQQETQYFGPGTRLLVL.

The chain recombines TRBV3-1 (or the pseudogene TRBV3-2) with TRBJ1-2; 11 bases are a match to TRBD1. Germline V lookup: CDR1 LGHDT, CDR2 YNNKEL (reference sequence). This CDR3 has 13 residues. With 3 bases clipped from V and 7 bases from J, the junction kept 1 base outside the gene matches. The CDR3 is CASSHGQGAGYTF. CDR3 bases: TGTGCCAGCAGCCACGGACAGGGGGCTGGCTACACCTTC.

V and J are TRBV5-1 and TRBJ2-2; TRBD2 might be the D (7 bases). The CDR3 runs to 14 residues. Germline-derived CDR1 and CDR2 are SGHRS and YFSETQ. V was cut by 4 bases and J by 4 bases, with 11 bases left in between. Written as DNA, the CDR3 is TGCGCCAGCAGCAGAGGGGGGGGCACCGGGGAGCTGTTTTTT. It codes for CASSRGGGTGELFF.